Listed below are T cell receptor beta chains from one sample, sequenced in a study of blood T cell repertoires in COVID-19. Assay: immunoSEQ multiplex PCR; the TCRdb copy retains only in-frame clones and omits some. This table holds around 150,000 clones, around 80% found once. Material for sequencing was peripheral blood. Receptors originate from a woman over 75 in a cohort sampled during active or convalescent COVID-19. Each CDR3 is given with its conserved first and last residue. Each record gives: CDR3 length, clone size, J gene, V gene, D gene, CDR3 protein, CDR3 DNA. D genes are given only for firm matches. Rows give clone size only sometimes, using once, few, many, or a class for an expanded clone.

15	.	TRBJ1-4	TRBV5-1	TRBD1	CASSFRTGTNEKLFF	TGCGCCAGCAGCTTTAGGACAGGGACTAATGAAAAACTGTTTTTT
13	few	TRBJ1-1	TRBV11-2	TRBD1	CASSLAGGTEAFF	TGTGCCAGCAGCTTAGCAGGGGGGACTGAAGCTTTCTTT
15	.	TRBJ1-6	TRBV14	TRBD1	CASSQGTGVSSPLHF	TGTGCCAGCAGCCAAGGCACAGGGGTGAGTTCACCCCTCCACTTT
15	.	TRBJ1-2	TRBV9	.	CASSAQPEGPYGYTF	TGTGCCAGCAGCGCCCAGCCGGAGGGGCCCTATGGCTACACCTTC
14	.	TRBJ2-7	TRBV18	.	CASSRGAGTYEQYF	TGTGCCAGCTCACGAGGGGCAGGGACTTACGAGCAGTACTTC
15	.	TRBJ2-5	TRBV5-1	TRBD1	CASSFGTGYQETQYF	TGCGCCAGCAGCTTCGGGACAGGCTACCAAGAGACCCAGTACTTC
15	.	TRBJ2-1	TRBV7-6	.	CASSLGGARLNEQFF	TGTGCCAGCAGCTTGGGCGGGGCTAGACTCAATGAGCAGTTCTTC
15	.	TRBJ2-7	TRBV2	TRBD1	CASRAISGGSNEQYF	TGTGCCAGCAGGGCAATTTCAGGGGGTAGTAACGAGCAGTACTTC
15	.	TRBJ1-5	TRBV28	.	CASSLEGLIGQPQHF	TGTGCCAGCAGTTTAGAGGGCCTCATCGGCCAGCCCCAGCATTTT
15	.	TRBJ2-5	TRBV7-9	.	CASSFDFGQEVIQYF	TGTGCCAGCAGCTTCGATTTCGGACAAGAGGTAATCCAGTACTTC
16	once	TRBJ1-2	TRBV11-2	.	CASSLDIMQGRYGYTF	TGTGCCAGCAGCTTAGATATCATGCAGGGTAGATATGGCTACACCTTC
14	.	TRBJ1-5	TRBV30	.	CAWSVEGLLGPQHF	TGTGCCTGGAGTGTGGAGGGGCTATTGGGTCCCCAGCATTTT
15	.	TRBJ1-1	TRBV4-1	TRBD1	CASSQGQGGYTEAFF	TGCGCCAGCAGCCAAGGGCAAGGGGGCTACACTGAAGCTTTCTTT
15	.	TRBJ2-3	TRBV7-8	.	CASSLAPGLADTQYF	TGTGCCAGCAGCTTAGCGCCTGGGCTAGCCGATACGCAGTATTTT
15	.	TRBJ1-6	TRBV30	TRBD1	CAWNGRGTGHSPLHF	TGTGCCTGGAATGGACGGGGGACAGGTCACTCACCCCTCCACTTT
11	once	TRBJ1-1	TRBV25-1	.	CASRQSTQAFF	TGTGCCAGCAGACAGTCTACCCAGGCTTTCTTT
14	.	TRBJ1-1	TRBV30	.	CAWSVGRMNTEAFF	TGTGCCTGGAGTGTGGGGCGGATGAACACTGAAGCTTTCTTT
15	.	TRBJ1-4	TRBV6-5	TRBD1	CASSWTGRTNEKLFF	TGTGCCAGCAGCTGGACAGGCCGGACTAATGAAAAACTGTTTTTT
15	.	TRBJ1-2	TRBV5-4	TRBD1	CASSQPATGDYGYTF	TGTGCCAGCAGTCAACCCGCAACAGGGGACTATGGCTACACCTTC
13	.	TRBJ1-2	TRBV18	.	CASSPTQTGGYTF	TGTGCCAGCTCACCAACCCAGACTGGTGGCTACACCTTC
14	once	TRBJ1-2	TRBV7-9	.	CASSLAHSGGGYTF	TGTGCCAGCAGCTTAGCGCACTCGGGAGGGGGCTACACCTTC
15	.	TRBJ1-1	TRBV28	TRBD1	CASSSPYRGDTEAFF	TGTGCCAGCAGTTCGCCCTACAGGGGCGACACTGAAGCTTTCTTT
14	.	TRBJ2-1	TRBV6-5	.	CASMVSPYYNEQFF	TGTGCCAGCATGGTTAGCCCGTACTACAATGAGCAGTTCTTC
13	.	TRBJ2-5	TRBV28	TRBD2	CASSSGGARTQYF	TGTGCCAGCAGTTCGGGGGGGGCCCGGACCCAGTACTTC
14	.	TRBJ2-6	TRBV29-1	.	CSVVGGTGANVLTF	TGCAGCGTTGTCGGCGGGACTGGGGCCAACGTCCTGACTTTC
14	.	TRBJ1-2	TRBV30	TRBD1	CAWRVGTANYGYTF	TGTGCCTGGAGGGTCGGGACAGCTAACTATGGCTACACCTTC
17	.	TRBJ2-2	TRBV6-2/TRBV6-3	.	CASSRQGHLMYTGELFF	TGTGCCAGCAGCCGTCAGGGGCATCTTATGTACACCGGGGAGCTGTTTTTT
13	.	TRBJ1-1	TRBV6-1	TRBD1	CASSDGDRAEAFF	TGTGCCAGCAGTGACGGTGACAGGGCTGAAGCTTTCTTT
15	.	TRBJ2-1	TRBV7-9	TRBD1	CASSVGTGGFNEQFF	TGTGCCAGCAGCGTTGGGACAGGGGGTTTCAATGAGCAGTTCTTC
16	.	TRBJ1-4	TRBV18	TRBD1	CASSPPWRQGDEKLFF	TGTGCCAGCTCACCACCTTGGCGACAGGGGGATGAAAAACTGTTTTTT
15	.	TRBJ1-2	TRBV4-1	.	CASSQDRGTNYGYTF	TGCGCCAGCAGCCAAGACCGGGGAACTAACTATGGCTACACCTTC
15	.	TRBJ2-5	TRBV6-1	TRBD1	CASSEAVGGGETQYF	TGTGCCAGCAGTGAAGCAGTAGGGGGCGGGGAGACCCAGTACTTC
16	.	TRBJ2-2	TRBV10-3	.	CAIRSDSGPNTGELFF	TGTGCCATCAGATCGGATAGCGGACCGAACACCGGGGAGCTGTTTTTT
16	.	TRBJ2-5	TRBV7-3	TRBD2	CASSLTPSGGFETQYF	TGTGCCAGCAGCTTAACCCCTAGCGGGGGCTTCGAGACCCAGTACTTC
13	.	TRBJ1-1	TRBV27	.	CASSPRLNTEAFF	TGTGCCAGCAGTCCGCGTCTGAACACTGAAGCTTTCTTT
14	.	TRBJ1-2	TRBV7-9	.	CASSKTTEYYGYTF	TGTGCCAGCAGCAAAACGACAGAATACTATGGCTACACCTTC
15	.	TRBJ1-2	TRBV7-9	.	CASSFGPGSSYGYTF	TGTGCCAGCAGCTTTGGGCCAGGGTCTTCCTATGGCTACACCTTC
16	.	TRBJ1-6	TRBV3-1/TRBV3-2	TRBD1	CASSQQRTGVRSPLHF	TGTGCCAGCAGCCAACAGAGGACAGGGGTTCGCTCACCCCTCCACTTT
14	.	TRBJ1-3	TRBV10-3	.	CAIRYGAAGNTIYF	TGTGCCATCAGGTATGGGGCGGCAGGAAACACCATATATTTT
15	.	TRBJ1-6	TRBV2	.	CASSPRSSYNSPLHF	TGTGCCAGCAGTCCGAGAAGCTCCTATAATTCACCCCTCCACTTT
13	.	TRBJ2-7	TRBV6-1	.	CASSEGQAYEQYF	TGTGCCAGCAGTGAAGGGCAGGCCTACGAGCAGTACTTC
16	.	TRBJ2-2	TRBV7-2	TRBD1	CASSLTPGTGPGELFF	TGTGCCAGCAGCTTAACCCCCGGGACAGGGCCCGGGGAGCTGTTTTTT